The present entry profiles one TCR beta chain with its context. These data are taken from a study of blood T cell repertoires in COVID-19. Study in general: Samples taken during acute and convalescent COVID-19 were collected in the United States, Italy and Spain. Nucleic acid was either cDNA or gDNA, and it came from T cells, B-cell-depleted T cells, or PBMCs.

The method was immunoSEQ multiplex PCR; TCRdb's version includes in-frame clones alone and lacks a portion of them. Here the sample spans fewer than 130,000 clones, 76% being singletons. CDR1 and CDR2 from the germline V gene are SQVTM and ANQGSEA. This CDR3 spans 16 amino acids. Trimming at V came to 4 bases and at J to 5 bases, leaving 10 bases not matched to a gene. The sequencing input was peripheral blood. This sequence was found in a woman aged 80 or over with acute or convalescent COVID-19. This rearrangement joins TRBV29-1 to TRBJ2-3, with TRBD2 matching 12 bases. The CDR3 coding sequence is TGCAGCGTTGCGGGAGGGTCTAGCGGGGGGGAAGATACGCAGTATTTT. It specifies CSVAGGSSGGEDTQYF.